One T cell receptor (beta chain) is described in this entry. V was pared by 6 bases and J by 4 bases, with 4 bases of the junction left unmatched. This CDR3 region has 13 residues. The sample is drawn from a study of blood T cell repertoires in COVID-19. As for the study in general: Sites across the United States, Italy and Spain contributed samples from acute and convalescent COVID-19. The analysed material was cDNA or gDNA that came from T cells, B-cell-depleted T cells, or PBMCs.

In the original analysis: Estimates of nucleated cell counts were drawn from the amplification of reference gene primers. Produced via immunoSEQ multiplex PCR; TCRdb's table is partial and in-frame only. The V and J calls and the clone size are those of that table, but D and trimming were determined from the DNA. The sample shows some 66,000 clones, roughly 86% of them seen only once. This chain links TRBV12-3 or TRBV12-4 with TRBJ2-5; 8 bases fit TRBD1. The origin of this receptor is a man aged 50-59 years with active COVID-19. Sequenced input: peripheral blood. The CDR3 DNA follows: TGTGCCAGCAGCCTGACAGGGGCAGAGACCCAGTACTTC. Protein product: CASSLTGAETQYF.